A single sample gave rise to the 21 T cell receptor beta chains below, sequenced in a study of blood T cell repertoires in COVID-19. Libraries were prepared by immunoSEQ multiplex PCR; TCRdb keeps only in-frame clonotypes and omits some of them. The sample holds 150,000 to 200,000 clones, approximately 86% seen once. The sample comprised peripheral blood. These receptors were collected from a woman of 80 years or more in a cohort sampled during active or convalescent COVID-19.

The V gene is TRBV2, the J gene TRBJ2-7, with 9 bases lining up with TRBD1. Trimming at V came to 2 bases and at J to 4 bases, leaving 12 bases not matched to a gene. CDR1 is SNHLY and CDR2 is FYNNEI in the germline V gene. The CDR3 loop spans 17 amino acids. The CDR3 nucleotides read TGTGCCAGCAGTGAATATGGCCGTACAGGGGGCGTTTACGAGCAGTACTTC. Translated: CASSEYGRTGGVYEQYF.

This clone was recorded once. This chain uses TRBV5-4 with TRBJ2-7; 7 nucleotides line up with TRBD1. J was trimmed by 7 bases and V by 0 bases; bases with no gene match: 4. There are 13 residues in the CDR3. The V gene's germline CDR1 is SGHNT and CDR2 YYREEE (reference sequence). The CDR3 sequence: CASSLVTGEEQYF. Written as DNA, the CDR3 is TGTGCCAGCAGCTTGGTAACAGGGGAAGAGCAGTACTTC.

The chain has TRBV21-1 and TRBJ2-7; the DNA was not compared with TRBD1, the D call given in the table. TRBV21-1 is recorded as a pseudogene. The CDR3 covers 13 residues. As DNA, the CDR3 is TGTGCCAGCACCTCCTGCCCAGGCTACGATCAGTACTTC. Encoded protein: CASTSCPGYDQYF.

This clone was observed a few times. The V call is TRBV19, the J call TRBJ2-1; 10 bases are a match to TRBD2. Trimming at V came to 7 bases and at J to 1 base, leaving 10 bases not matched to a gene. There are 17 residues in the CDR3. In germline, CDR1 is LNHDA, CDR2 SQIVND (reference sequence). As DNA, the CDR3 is TGTGCCAGTACAAGGCTAGCGGGAGCTGGGTCCTACAATGAGCAGTTCTTC. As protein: CASTRLAGAGSYNEQFF.

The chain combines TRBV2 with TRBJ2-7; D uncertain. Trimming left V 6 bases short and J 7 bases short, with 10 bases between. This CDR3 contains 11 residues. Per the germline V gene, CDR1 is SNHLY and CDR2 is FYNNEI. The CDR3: CASRYVEEQYF. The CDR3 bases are TGTGCCAGCAGGTATGTCGAGGAGCAGTACTTC. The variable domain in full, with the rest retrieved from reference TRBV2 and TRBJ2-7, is EPEVTQTPSHQVTQMGQEVILRCVPISNHLYFYWYRQILGQKVEFLVSFYNNEISEKSEIFDDQFSVERPDGSNFTLKIRSTKLEDSAMYFCASRYVEEQYFGPGTRLTVT.

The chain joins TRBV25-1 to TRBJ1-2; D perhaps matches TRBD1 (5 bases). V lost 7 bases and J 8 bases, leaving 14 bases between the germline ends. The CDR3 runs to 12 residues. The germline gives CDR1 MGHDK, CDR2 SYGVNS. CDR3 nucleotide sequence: TGTGCCAGCATGGAGGGGACGAAGGGCTACACCTTC. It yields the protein CASMEGTKGYTF.

The DNA of the CDR3 is TGTGCCAGTAGCCTCCCGGGGGGGGGATCCTATGGCTACACCTTC. Translation gives CASSLPGGGSYGYTF. The chain joins TRBV19 to TRBJ1-2, with D possibly being TRBD1 (5 bases). Trimming left V 6 bases short and J 4 bases short, with 18 bases between. CDR1 and CDR2 (germline): LNHDA, SQIVND (reference sequence). CDR3 length: 15 amino acids.

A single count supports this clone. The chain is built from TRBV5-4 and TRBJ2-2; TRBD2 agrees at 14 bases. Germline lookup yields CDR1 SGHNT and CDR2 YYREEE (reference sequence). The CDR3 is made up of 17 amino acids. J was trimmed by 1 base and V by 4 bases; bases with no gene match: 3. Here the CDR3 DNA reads TGTGCCAGCAGCCCCGGGACTAGCGGGAGGAACACCGGGGAGCTGTTTTTT. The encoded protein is CASSPGTSGRNTGELFF.

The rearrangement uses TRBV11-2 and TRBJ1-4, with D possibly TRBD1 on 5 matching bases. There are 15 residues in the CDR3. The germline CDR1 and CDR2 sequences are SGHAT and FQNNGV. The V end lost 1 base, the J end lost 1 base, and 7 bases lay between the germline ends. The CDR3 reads CASSLGRVTNEKLFF. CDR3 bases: TGTGCCAGCAGCTTAGGCAGGGTAACTAATGAAAAACTGTTTTTT.

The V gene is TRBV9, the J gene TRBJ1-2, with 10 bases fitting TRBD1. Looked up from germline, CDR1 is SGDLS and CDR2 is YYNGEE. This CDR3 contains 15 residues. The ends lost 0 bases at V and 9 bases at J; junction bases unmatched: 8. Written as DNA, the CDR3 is TGTGCCAGCAGCGTAGCACCCGGGGACAGGGGAAGCTACACCTTC. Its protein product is CASSVAPGDRGSYTF.

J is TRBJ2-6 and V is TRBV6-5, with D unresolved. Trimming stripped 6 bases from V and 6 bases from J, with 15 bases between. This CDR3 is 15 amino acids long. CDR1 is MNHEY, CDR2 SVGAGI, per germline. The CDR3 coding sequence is TGTGCCAGCAGCCACGGATCGGCGGAGGCCAACGTCCTGACTTTC. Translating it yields CASSHGSAEANVLTF.

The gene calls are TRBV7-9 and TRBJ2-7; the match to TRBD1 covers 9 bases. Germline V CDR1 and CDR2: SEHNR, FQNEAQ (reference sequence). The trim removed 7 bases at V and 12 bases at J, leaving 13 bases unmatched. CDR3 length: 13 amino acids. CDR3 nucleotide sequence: TGTGCCAGCACCAGGGGACAGGGATCTTTTTTGTACGTC. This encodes CASTRGQGSFLYV.

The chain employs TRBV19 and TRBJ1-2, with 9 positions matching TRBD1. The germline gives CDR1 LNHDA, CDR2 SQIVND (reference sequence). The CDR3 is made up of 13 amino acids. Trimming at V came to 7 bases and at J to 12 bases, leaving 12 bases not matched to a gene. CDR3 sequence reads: CASTTGQGTGNTF. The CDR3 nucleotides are TGTGCCAGTACTACGGGACAGGGTACGGGCAACACCTTC.

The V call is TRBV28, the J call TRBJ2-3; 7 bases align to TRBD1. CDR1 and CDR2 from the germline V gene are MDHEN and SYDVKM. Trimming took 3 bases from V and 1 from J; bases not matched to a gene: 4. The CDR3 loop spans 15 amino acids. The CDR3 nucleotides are TGTGCCAGCAGTTTTGGGGACAGCGGCACAGATACGCAGTATTTT. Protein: CASSFGDSGTDTQYF.

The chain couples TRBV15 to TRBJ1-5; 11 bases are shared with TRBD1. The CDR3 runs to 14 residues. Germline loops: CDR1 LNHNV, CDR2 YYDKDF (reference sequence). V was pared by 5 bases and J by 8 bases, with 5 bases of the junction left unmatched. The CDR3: CATSRTGGFEPQHF. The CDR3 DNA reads TGTGCCACCAGCCGGACAGGGGGCTTTGAGCCCCAGCATTTT.

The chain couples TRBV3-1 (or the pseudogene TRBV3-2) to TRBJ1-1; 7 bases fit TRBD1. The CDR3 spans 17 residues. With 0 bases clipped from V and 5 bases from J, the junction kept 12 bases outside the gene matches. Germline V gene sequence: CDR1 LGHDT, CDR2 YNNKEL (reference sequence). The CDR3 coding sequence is TGTGCCAGCAGCCAAGATCCGTGGGGCAGGGGGTGTACTGAAGCTTTCTTT. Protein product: CASSQDPWGRGCTEAFF.

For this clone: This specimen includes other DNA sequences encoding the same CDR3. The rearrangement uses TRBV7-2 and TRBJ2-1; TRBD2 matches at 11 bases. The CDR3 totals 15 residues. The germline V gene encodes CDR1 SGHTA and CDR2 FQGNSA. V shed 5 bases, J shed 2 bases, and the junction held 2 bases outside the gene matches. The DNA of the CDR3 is TGTGCCAGCAGCCCGACTAGCGGGGCCTACAATGAGCAGTTCTTC. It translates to CASSPTSGAYNEQFF.

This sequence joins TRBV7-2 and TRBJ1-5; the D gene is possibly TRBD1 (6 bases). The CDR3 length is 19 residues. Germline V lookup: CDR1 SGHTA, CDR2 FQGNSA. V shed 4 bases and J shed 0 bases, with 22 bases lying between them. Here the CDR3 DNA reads TGTGCCAGCAGCTCCCTACAGGGACCCCCCTCCTATAGCAATCAGCCCCAGCATTTT. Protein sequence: CASSSLQGPPSYSNQPQHF. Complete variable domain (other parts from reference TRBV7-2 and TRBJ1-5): GAGVSQSPSNKVTEKGKDVELRCDPISGHTALYWYRQSLGQGLEFLIYFQGNSAPDKSGLPSDRFSAERTGGSVSTLTIQRTQQEDSAVYLCASSSLQGPPSYSNQPQHFGDGTRLSIL.

CDR3 residues: CASSQDEGQGETFF. The CDR3 DNA sequence: TGCGCCAGCAGCCAAGATGAGGGACAAGGCGAAACTTTCTTT. This rearrangement joins TRBV4-3 to TRBJ1-1; perhaps TRBD1 as D (6 bases). Per germline, CDR1 LGHNA and CDR2 YSLEER. This CDR3 is 14 amino acids long. Trimming left V 0 bases short and J 12 bases short, with 17 bases between.

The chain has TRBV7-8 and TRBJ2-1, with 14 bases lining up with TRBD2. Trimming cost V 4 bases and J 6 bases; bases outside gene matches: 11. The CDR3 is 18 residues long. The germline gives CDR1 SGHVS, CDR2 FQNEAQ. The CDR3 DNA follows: TGTGCCAGCAGCTCGGGACTAGCGGGAGCCCAGCCACCCAATGAGCAGTTCTTC. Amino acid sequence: CASSSGLAGAQPPNEQFF.

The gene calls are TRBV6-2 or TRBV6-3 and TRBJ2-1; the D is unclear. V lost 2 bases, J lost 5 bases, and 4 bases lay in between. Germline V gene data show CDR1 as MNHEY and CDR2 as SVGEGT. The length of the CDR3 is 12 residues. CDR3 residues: CASSYEDNEQFF. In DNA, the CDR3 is TGTGCCAGCAGTTACGAGGACAATGAGCAGTTCTTC.